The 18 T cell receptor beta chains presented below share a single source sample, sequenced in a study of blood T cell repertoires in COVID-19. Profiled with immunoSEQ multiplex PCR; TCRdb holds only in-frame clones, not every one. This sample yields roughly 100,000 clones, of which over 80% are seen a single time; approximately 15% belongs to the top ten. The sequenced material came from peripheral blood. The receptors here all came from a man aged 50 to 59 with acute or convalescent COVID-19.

CDR3: CASSSGGQGLFQPQHF. Written as DNA, the CDR3 is TGTGCCAGCAGCTCGGGGGGACAGGGATTATTTCAGCCCCAGCATTTT. The chain has TRBV5-8 and TRBJ1-5; 9 positions agree with TRBD1. This CDR3 is 16 amino acids long. Germline trimming cut 3 bases from V and 6 bases from J; bases unmatched to any gene: 10. The germline V gene has CDR1 SGHTS and CDR2 YDEGEE.

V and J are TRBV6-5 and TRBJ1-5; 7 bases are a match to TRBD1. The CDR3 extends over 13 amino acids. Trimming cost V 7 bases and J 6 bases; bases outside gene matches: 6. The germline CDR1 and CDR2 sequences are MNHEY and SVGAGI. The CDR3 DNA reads TGTGCCAGCACGGGAGGGGGCGGTCAGCCCCAGCATTTT. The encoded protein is CASTGGGGQPQHF.

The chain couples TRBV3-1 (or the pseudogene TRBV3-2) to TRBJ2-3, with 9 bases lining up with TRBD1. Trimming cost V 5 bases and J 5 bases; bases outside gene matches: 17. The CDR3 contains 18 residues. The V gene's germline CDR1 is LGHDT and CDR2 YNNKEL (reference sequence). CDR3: CASSLQRGTGRRRDTQYF. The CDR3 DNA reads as TGTGCCAGCAGCTTACAAAGAGGGACAGGGCGAAGAAGAGATACGCAGTATTTT.

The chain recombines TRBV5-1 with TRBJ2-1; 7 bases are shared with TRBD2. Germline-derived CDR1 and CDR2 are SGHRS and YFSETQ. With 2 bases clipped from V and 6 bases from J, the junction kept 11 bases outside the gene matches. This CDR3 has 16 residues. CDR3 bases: TGCGCCAGCAGCTTCCAGCGGGATCCGGCCCCCAATGAGCAGTTCTTC. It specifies CASSFQRDPAPNEQFF.

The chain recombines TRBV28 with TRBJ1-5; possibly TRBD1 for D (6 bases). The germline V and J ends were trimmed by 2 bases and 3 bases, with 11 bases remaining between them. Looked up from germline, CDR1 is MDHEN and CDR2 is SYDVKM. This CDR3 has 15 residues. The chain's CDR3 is CASSLLGQNNQPQHF. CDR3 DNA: TGTGCCAGCAGTTTACTTGGACAGAACAATCAGCCCCAGCATTTT. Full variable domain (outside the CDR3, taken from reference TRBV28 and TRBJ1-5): DVKVTQSSRYLVKRTGEKVFLECVQDMDHENMFWYRQDPGLGLRLIYFSYDVKMKEKGDIPEGYSVSREKKERFSLILESASTNQTSMYLCASSLLGQNNQPQHFGDGTRLSIL.

CDR3 region: CASRRGLAGVTGELFF. The CDR3 bases are TGTGCCAGCAGGCGCGGCCTAGCGGGGGTAACCGGGGAGCTGTTTTTT. The chain couples TRBV27 to TRBJ2-2; TRBD2 matches 10 bases. Trimming removed 6 bases from V and 5 bases from J; junction bases left unmatched: 9. Germline assignment: CDR1 MNHEY and CDR2 SMNVEV (reference sequence). The CDR3 is made up of 16 amino acids.

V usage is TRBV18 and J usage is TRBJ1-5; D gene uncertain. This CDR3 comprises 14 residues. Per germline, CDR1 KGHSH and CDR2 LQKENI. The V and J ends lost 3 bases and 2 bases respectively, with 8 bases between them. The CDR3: CASSPGLGNQPQHF. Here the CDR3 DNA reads TGTGCCAGCTCACCTGGGCTGGGCAATCAGCCCCAGCATTTT.

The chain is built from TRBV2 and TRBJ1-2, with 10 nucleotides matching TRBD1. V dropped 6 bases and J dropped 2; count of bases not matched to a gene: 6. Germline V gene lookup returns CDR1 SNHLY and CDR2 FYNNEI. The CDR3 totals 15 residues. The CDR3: CASRPRTGGNYGYTF. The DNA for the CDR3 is TGTGCCAGCAGACCCAGGACAGGGGGGAACTATGGCTACACCTTC.

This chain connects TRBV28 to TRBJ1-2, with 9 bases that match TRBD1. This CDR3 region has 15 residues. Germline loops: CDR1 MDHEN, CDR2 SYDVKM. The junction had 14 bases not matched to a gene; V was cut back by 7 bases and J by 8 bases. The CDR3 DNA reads TGTGCCAGCACCATAATATTACAGGGGGCGGGCGGCTACACCTTC. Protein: CASTIILQGAGGYTF.

The CDR3 spells CASSPRQGSSEQFF. The CDR3 bases are TGTGCCAGCAGCCCGAGACAGGGTAGTAGTGAGCAGTTCTTC. The rearrangement joins TRBV3-1 (or the pseudogene TRBV3-2) to TRBJ2-1; TRBD1 aligns across 7 bases. Per germline, CDR1 LGHDT and CDR2 YNNKEL (reference sequence). The CDR3 length is 14 residues. J lost 9 bases, V lost 4 bases, and 9 bases had no gene match.

CDR3: CASSPTGQGAFGNTIYF. The CDR3 bases are TGTGCCAGCTCACCAACGGGACAGGGGGCTTTTGGAAACACCATATATTTT. The rearrangement joins TRBV18 to TRBJ1-3, with 12 nucleotides matching TRBD1. CDR3 length equals 17 residues. Losses at the gene ends were 2 bases for V and 3 bases for J; bases not matched to a gene: 5. Germline CDR1 is KGHSH and CDR2 is LQKENI.

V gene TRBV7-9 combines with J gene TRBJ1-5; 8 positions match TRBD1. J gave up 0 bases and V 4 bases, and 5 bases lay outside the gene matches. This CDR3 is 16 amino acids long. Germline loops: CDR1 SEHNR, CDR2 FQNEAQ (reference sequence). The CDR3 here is CASSSDRDDSNQPQHF. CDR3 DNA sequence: TGTGCCAGCAGCTCGGACAGGGATGATAGCAATCAGCCCCAGCATTTT.

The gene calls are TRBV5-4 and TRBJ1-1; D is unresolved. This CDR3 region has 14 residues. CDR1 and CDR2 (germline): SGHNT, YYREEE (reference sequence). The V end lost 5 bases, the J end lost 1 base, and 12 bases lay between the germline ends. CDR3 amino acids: CASSSPLANTEAFF. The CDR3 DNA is TGTGCCAGCAGTTCCCCCTTAGCGAACACTGAAGCTTTCTTT.

Here the CDR3 DNA reads TGTGCCAGCAGCTTACGGGGGGTATCCTACAATGAGCAGTTCTTC. Translation: CASSLRGVSYNEQFF. J is TRBJ2-1 and V is TRBV11-3; TRBD2 matches at 7 bases. V lost 2 bases to trimming and J lost 1 base; unmatched junction nucleotides: 2. The CDR3 covers 15 residues. Germline loops: CDR1 SGHNT, CDR2 YENEEA.

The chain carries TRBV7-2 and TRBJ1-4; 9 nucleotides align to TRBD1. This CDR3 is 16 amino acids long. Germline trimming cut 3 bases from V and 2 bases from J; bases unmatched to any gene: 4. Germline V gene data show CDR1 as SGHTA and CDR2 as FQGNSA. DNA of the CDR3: TGTGCCAGCAGCTTCCGACAGGGGGTTACTAATGAAAAACTGTTTTTT. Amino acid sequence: CASSFRQGVTNEKLFF.

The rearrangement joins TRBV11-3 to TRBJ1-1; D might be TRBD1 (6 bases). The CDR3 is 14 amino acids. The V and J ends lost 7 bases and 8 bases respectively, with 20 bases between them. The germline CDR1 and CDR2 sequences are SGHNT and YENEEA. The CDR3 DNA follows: TGTGCCAGCACCCTCAGGGGCAGGCAAGCCGAAGCTTTCTTT. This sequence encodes CASTLRGRQAEAFF.

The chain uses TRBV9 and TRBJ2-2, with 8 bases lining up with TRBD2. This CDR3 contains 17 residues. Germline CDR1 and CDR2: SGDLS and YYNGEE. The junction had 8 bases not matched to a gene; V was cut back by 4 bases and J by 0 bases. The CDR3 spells CASSIQLAGTNTGELFF. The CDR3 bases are TGTGCCAGCAGCATCCAGTTAGCGGGGACGAACACCGGGGAGCTGTTTTTT.

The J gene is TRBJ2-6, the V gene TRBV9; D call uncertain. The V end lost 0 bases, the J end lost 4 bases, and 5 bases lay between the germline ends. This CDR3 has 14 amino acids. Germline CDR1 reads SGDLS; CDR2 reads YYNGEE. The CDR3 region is CASSVATGANVLTF. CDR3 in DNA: TGTGCCAGCAGCGTAGCTACGGGGGCCAACGTCCTGACTTTC.